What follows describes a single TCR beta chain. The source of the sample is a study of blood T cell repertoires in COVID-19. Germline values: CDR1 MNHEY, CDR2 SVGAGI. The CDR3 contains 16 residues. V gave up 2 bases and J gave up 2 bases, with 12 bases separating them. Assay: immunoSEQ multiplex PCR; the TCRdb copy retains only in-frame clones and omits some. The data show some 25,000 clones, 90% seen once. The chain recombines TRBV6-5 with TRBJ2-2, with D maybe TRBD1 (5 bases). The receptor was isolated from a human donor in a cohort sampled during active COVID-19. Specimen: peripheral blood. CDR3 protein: CASSYLPGANTGELFF. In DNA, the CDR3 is TGTGCCAGCAGTTACCTTCCTGGGGCTAACACCGGGGAGCTGTTTTTT.